This T cell receptor (beta chain) is drawn from a study of memory CD4+ T cells and cytomegalovirus serostatus (dated by TCRdb to about 2019). Background on the whole study: The cohort comprised 33 healthy Belgian adults, 9 CMV seropositive and some 25 CMV seronegative. To replicate a published TCR-based CMV serostatus classifier, the study sequenced CD4+ memory TCRbeta repertoires from a Belgian cohort whose cytomegalovirus serostatus was known.

The germline V gene specifies SGDLS as CDR1 and YYNGEE as CDR2. Inclusive of the bounding cysteine and phenylalanine, the CDR3 is 15 residues long. Only the CDR3 DNA is retained, 45 bases long and in frame from the first base. A distance of 14 bases separates the germline ends of V and J, which lose 4 bases and 1 base respectively. About this clone: Its antigen has not been determined. Per-base qualities were not stored, and no clone one base away is much larger.

Single viable CD3+CD4+CD8-CD45RO+ cells were sorted as memory CD4+ T cells on a FACSAria II. To determine CMV serostatus, a Roche Elecsys assay was used that detects serum IgG against CMV pp150, pp28, p38 and p52. Following thawing, total CD4+ T cells were enriched through positive selection using CD4 magnetic microbeads. The samples came from a different study that was designed specifically to examine the CD4+ T cell memory repertoire. Peripheral blood mononuclear cells were isolated and cryopreserved according to standard operating procedures, and serum was kept at -80 degrees C. The staining used CD3-PerCP (BW264/56), CD4-APC (RPA-T4), CD45RO-PE (UCHT1) and CD8-Pacific Orange (3B5) antibodies, and Sytox blue was used to exclude non-viable cells. Study-wide conclusions, independent of this receptor: Only CD4+CD45RO+ memory cells were sequenced, in contrast to the original study, in which naive and memory CD4+ and CD8+ populations were covered. For predicting CMV serostatus, the median bootstrapped AUC was approximately 0.95 using the original framework and roughly 0.92 using a US-trained random forest. Of under 200 previously reported CMV-associated TCRbeta sequences, approximately 70 appeared in the CD4+ memory repertoires, each in one to five individuals. The results were interpreted as suggesting that the CMV-associated TCR signature is mostly present in the CD4+ memory repertoire. On the Belgian cohort, the classifier built on the original framework reached a median bootstrapped AUC of about 0.95, with a 95% CI of 0.76-1.00.

The Quick-DNA Microprep Kit was used to extract genomic DNA from the sorted cells. Amplification of TCRbeta DNA was done with the immunoSEQ hsTCRbeta kit, following the protocol from the manufacturer. An Illumina MiSeq instrument was used to sequence the TCRbeta libraries. In the authors' own workflow: Following removal of out-of-frame sequences, some 2,200,000 distinct TCRbeta sequences were retained, with an average of roughly 70,000 per individual. Each individual was scored according to the count of around 160 previously reported CMV-associated TCRbeta sequences and the total productive distinct TCRbeta count. A beta-binomial model was reimplemented in Python, and scikit-learn random forests with default parameters were trained on US cohort data. Classifier performance on the Belgian cohort was reported as the median AUC with percentile confidence intervals calculated over 10,000 bootstrap iterations. The immuneACCESS repertoire file appears here via TCRdb, limited to in-frame rearrangements. These files lack a portion of the clones; in checked studies, under half of the deficit traces to unresolved V genes, and the cause of the others is not known. Clonal size and the V and J genes are those of that table, whereas D and trimming came from the DNA. The sample table records tens of thousands of clones; approximately 81% of these occur just once. Approximately 0.5% of the sample is in the top ten clones.

The sample comprised memory CD4+ T cells from blood. This sequence originates from an adult in good health and CMV-seronegative. Some clones in this sample may be carry-over from other donors' samples. The chain couples TRBV9 to TRBJ2-5; a weak D assignment points to TRBD1 (6 bases agree). The DNA sequence reads TGTGCCAGCAGCCCACAGGGATTGATCCAAGAGACCCAGTACTTC. This gives the protein CASSPQGLIQETQYF. Outside the CDR3, residues come from the reference TRBV9 and TRBJ2-5 proteins, so the full variable domain is: DSGVTQTPKHLITATGQRVTLRCSPRSGDLSVYWYQQSLDQGLQFLIQYYNGEERAKGNILERFSAQQFPDLHSELNLSSLELGDSALYFCASSPQGLIQETQYFGPGTRLLVL.